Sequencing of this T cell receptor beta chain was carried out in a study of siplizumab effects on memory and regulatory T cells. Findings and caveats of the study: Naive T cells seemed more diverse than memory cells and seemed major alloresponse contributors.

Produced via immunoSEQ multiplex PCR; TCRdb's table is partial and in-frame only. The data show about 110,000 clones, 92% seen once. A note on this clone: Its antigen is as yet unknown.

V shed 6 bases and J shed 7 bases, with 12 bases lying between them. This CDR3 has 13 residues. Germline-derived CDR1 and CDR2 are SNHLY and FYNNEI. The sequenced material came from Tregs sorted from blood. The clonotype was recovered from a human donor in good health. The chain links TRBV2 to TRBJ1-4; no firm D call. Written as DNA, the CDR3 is TGTGCCAGCAGAGAGCAGGTTACTGAAAAACTGTTTTTT. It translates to CASREQVTEKLFF.